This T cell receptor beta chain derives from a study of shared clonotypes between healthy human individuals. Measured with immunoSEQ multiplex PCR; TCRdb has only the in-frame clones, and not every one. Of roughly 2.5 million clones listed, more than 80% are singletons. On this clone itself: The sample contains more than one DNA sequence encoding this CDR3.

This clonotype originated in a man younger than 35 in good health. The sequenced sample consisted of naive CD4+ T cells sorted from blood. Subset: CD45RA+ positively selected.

In DNA, the CDR3 is TGTGCCAGCAGCGTAGGCGGGAGCACAGATACGCAGTATTTT. It is translated as CASSVGGSTDTQYF. The rearrangement links TRBV9 to TRBJ2-3, with a tentative D call TRBD2 (5 bases). This CDR3 comprises 14 residues. Trimming cost V 0 bases and J 0 bases, with 5 bases left between them. The V gene's germline CDR1 is SGDLS and CDR2 YYNGEE.